This is a list of T cell receptor beta chains from one sample in a study of blood T cell repertoires in COVID-19. Generated by immunoSEQ multiplex PCR, the TCRdb table keeps only in-frame clones and is missing some. The sample contains more than 450,000 clones, around 87% of which appear only once. Sequenced: PBMCs or T cells enriched from blood (not recorded which). These receptors all stem from a woman younger than 35 who had recovered from COVID-19. Each CDR3 is given with its conserved first and last residue. The D gene is left open where the match is weak. Rows may omit the clone size; those that give it use once, few, many or a size class.

>TRBJ1-2|TRBV7-2|.|few
TGTGCCAGCAGTCTGGACAGAGTCTTGGGCTACACCTTC
CASSLDRVLGYTF
>TRBJ1-2|TRBV28|.|few
TGTGCCAGCCGGGGGGCAGGGGACTCGGTCTATGGCTACACCTTC
CASRGAGDSVYGYTF
>TRBJ2-1|TRBV7-2|TRBD1|.
TGTGCCAGCAGCTTATCCGGGACAGTTTACAATGAGCAGTTCTTC
CASSLSGTVYNEQFF
>TRBJ2-2|TRBV4-1|.|.
TGCGCCAGCAGCCAAACCCCGGAATGGGGAGTCCCGAACACCGGGGAGCTGTTTTTT
CASSQTPEWGVPNTGELFF
>TRBJ2-5|TRBV5-6|TRBD2|.
TGTGCCAGCAGCTTGTTCAGCGGGGGGTACCAAGAGACCCAGTACTTC
CASSLFSGGYQETQYF
>TRBJ2-5|TRBV20-1|.|.
TGCAGTGCCCCCCTGGCCGAGACCCAGTACTTC
CSAPLAETQYF
>TRBJ1-2|TRBV27|.|.
TGTGCCAGCAGTTTAAGGGCAGGGGTCTATGGCTACACCTTC
CASSLRAGVYGYTF
>TRBJ1-3|TRBV24-1|.|once
TGTGCCCCCGCCCCGGCGGGGGTGAGTGGAAACACCATATATTTT
CAPAPAGVSGNTIYF
>TRBJ2-6|TRBV29-1|TRBD1|.
TGCAGCGTCCCGACAGGGTCGGGTGGGGCCAACGTCCTGACTTTC
CSVPTGSGGANVLTF
>TRBJ2-7|TRBV5-1|TRBD2|once
TGCGCCAGCAGCTTGCGGGGGGGCCGCGAGCAGTACTTC
CASSLRGGREQYF
>TRBJ1-3|TRBV6-4|.|.
TGTGCCAGCAGTGACTTGCCAGGGGCTGGAAACACCATATATTTT
CASSDLPGAGNTIYF
>TRBJ2-3|TRBV10-3|.|.
TGTGCCATCAGCCTGGAGTCCACAGATACGCAGTATTTT
CAISLESTDTQYF
>TRBJ1-2|TRBV12-3/TRBV12-4|TRBD1|.
TGTGCCAGCAGGGACAGGGTGTATGGCTACACCTTC
CASRDRVYGYTF
>TRBJ1-2|TRBV27|TRBD1|.
TGTGCCAGCAGTCGCAGGGGGCAAGGTGGCTACACCTTC
CASSRRGQGGYTF
>TRBJ1-2|TRBV28|.|.
TGTGCCAGCAGTTTAGGACAAGTCTATGGCTACACCTTC
CASSLGQVYGYTF
>TRBJ2-3|TRBV4-1|.|.
TGCGCCAGCAGCCAAAGACTTATAGGCACAGATACGCAGTATTTT
CASSQRLIGTDTQYF
>TRBJ1-3|TRBV11-1|.|.
TGTGCCAGCAGCCTACAGGGAAACACCATATATTTT
CASSLQGNTIYF
>TRBJ2-3|TRBV5-4|TRBD2|.
TGTGCCAGCAGCTCCGGGACTAGCGGGGGGGCAGATACGCAGTATTTT
CASSSGTSGGADTQYF
>TRBJ2-5|TRBV27|TRBD1|.
TGTGCCAGCCGGGACAGGGGGAAAGAGACCCAGTACTTC
CASRDRGKETQYF
>TRBJ1-2|TRBV30|.|.
TGTGCCTGGTTTCGGGGAGGGACGAGCGGGAGTAGTGCCTCCACCTTC
CAWFRGGTSGSSASTF
>TRBJ1-1|TRBV15|.|.
TGTGCCACCAGGGGGGGTGGGAACACTGAAGCTTTCTTT
CATRGGGNTEAFF
>TRBJ2-2|TRBV3-1/TRBV3-2|TRBD2|once
TGTGCCAGCAGCCAAGTCAGGACTTTAGCGGGGCAGACCGGGGAGCTGTTTTTT
CASSQVRTLAGQTGELFF